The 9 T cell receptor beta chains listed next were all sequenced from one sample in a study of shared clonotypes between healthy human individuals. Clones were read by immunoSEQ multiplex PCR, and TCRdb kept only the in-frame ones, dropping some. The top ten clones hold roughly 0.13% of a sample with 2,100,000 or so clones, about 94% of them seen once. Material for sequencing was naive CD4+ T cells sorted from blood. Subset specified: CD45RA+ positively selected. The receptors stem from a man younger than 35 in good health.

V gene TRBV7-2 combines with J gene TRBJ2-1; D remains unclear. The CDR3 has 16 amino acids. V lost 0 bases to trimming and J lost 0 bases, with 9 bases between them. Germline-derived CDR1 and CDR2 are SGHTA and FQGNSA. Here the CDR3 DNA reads TGTGCCAGCAGCTTAGCGTTGCTTAGCTCCTACAATGAGCAGTTCTTC. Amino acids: CASSLALLSSYNEQFF. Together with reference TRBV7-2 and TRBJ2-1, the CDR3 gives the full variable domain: GAGVSQSPSNKVTEKGKDVELRCDPISGHTALYWYRQSLGQGLEFLIYFQGNSAPDKSGLPSDRFSAERTGGSVSTLTIQRTQQEDSAVYLCASSLALLSSYNEQFFGPGTRLTVL.

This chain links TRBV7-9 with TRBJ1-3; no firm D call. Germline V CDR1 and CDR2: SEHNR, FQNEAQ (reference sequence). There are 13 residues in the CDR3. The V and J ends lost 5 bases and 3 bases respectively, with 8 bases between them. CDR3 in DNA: TGTGCCAGCAGCATCTACAGTGGAAACACCATATATTTT. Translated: CASSIYSGNTIYF. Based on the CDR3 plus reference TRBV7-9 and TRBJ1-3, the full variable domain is DTGVSQNPRHKITKRGQNVTFRCDPISEHNRLYWYRQTLGQGPEFLTYFQNEAQLEKSRLLSDRFSAERPKGSFSTLEIQRTEQGDSAMYLCASSIYSGNTIYFGEGSWLTVV.

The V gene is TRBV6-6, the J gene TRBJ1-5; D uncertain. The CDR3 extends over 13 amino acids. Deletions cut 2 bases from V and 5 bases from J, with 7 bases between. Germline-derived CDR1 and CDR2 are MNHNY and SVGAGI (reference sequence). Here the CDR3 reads CASSYPPDQPQHF. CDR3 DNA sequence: TGTGCCAGCAGTTACCCCCCCGATCAGCCCCAGCATTTT.

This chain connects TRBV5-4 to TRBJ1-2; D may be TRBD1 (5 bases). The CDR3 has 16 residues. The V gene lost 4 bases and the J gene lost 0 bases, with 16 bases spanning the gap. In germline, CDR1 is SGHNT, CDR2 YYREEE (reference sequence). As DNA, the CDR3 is TGTGCCAGCAGCCCTCCGGGGGGAGGGTCTAACTATGGCTACACCTTC. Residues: CASSPPGGGSNYGYTF. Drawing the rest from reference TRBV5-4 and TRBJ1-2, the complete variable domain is ETGVTQSPTHLIKTRGQQVTLRCSSQSGHNTVSWYQQALGQGPQFIFQYYREEENGRGNFPPRFSGLQFPNYSSELNVNALELDDSALYLCASSPPGGGSNYGYTFGSGTRLTVV.

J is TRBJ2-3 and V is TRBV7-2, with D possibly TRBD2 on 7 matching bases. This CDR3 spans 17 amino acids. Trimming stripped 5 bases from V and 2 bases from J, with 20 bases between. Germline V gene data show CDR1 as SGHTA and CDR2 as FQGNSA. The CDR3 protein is CASSLRKGGQLTDTQYF. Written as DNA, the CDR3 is TGTGCCAGCAGCCTTAGGAAGGGGGGGCAACTCACAGATACGCAGTATTTT.

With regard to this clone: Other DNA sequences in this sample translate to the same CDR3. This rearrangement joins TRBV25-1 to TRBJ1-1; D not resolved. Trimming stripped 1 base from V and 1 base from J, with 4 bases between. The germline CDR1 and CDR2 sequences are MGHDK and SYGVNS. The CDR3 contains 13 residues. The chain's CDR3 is CASSESGNTEAFF. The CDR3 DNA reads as TGTGCCAGCAGTGAATCTGGGAACACTGAAGCTTTCTTT.

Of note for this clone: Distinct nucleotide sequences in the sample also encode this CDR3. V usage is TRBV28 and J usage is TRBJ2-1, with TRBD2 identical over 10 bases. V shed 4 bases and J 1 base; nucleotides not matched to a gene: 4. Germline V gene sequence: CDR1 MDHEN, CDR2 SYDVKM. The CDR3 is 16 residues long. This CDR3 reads CASSSSGGPSYNEQFF. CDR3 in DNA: TGTGCCAGCAGTTCTAGCGGGGGCCCTTCCTACAATGAGCAGTTCTTC. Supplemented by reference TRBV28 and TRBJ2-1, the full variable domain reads DVKVTQSSRYLVKRTGEKVFLECVQDMDHENMFWYRQDPGLGLRLIYFSYDVKMKEKGDIPEGYSVSREKKERFSLILESASTNQTSMYLCASSSSGGPSYNEQFFGPGTRLTVL.

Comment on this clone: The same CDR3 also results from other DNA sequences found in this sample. CDR3 in DNA: TGTGCCAGCAGTTACAGGGATAGCAATCAGCCCCAGCATTTT. It specifies CASSYRDSNQPQHF. The chain links TRBV6-6 to TRBJ1-5; D gene unclear. Between the trimmed V and J ends, which lost 2 bases and 0 bases, there was a span of 5 bases. Germline V gives CDR1 MNHNY, CDR2 SVGAGI (reference sequence). This CDR3 region has 14 residues.

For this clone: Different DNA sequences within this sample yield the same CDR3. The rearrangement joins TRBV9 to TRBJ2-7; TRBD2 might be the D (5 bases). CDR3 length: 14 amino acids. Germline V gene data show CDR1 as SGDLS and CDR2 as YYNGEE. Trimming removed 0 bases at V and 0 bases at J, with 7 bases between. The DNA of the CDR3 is TGTGCCAGCAGCGTAGTCGGGAACTCCTACGAGCAGTACTTC. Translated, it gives CASSVVGNSYEQYF.